Below, 25 T cell receptor beta chains from the same sample are listed, as sequenced in a study of post-analysis software for immune sequencing data. Regarding the study as a whole: Five or six TRBV segments, TRBV5-6, TRBV5-1 and TRBV20-1 among them, were found more frequent in patients than controls.

Antigen specificity for these receptors is unknown. TCR beta cDNA libraries had unique molecular identifiers. TCRdb analysed the PCR reads with MiXCR anew, one entry per CDR3 protein. The data show 750,000 to 950,000 distinct CDR3 sequences, with 53% seen just once and approximately 4.5% held by the top ten. Sequenced: blood. These receptors all come from a girl between 5 and 17 years old with multiple sclerosis.

V usage is TRBV11-2 and J usage is TRBJ2-1; D is possibly TRBD1 (7 bases). The V gene lost 3 bases and the J gene lost 7 bases, with 22 bases spanning the gap. CDR1 SGHAT and CDR2 FQNNGV come from the germline V gene. The CDR3 runs 17 residues. For the CDR3, the DNA is TGTGCCAGCAGCTTCTTGACAGGGCGGGACATCAGGAATGAGCAGTTCTTC. This codes for CASSFLTGRDIRNEQFF.

This clonotype was seen only a few times. This chain joins TRBV6-6 and TRBJ2-7; D remains unclear. The CDR3 runs 14 residues. Trimming left V 0 bases short and J 4 bases short, with 10 bases between. CDR1 and CDR2 from the germline V gene are MNHNY and SVGAGI (reference sequence). The CDR3 sequence is CASSYSNKAYEQYF. In DNA form, the CDR3 reads TGTGCCAGCAGTTACTCGAATAAGGCTTACGAGCAGTACTTC.

The gene calls are TRBV5-1 and TRBJ2-4, with no clear D. V lost 0 bases to trimming and J lost 10 bases, with 14 bases between them. Germline CDR1 reads SGHRS; CDR2 reads YFSETQ. CDR3 length: 14 amino acids. CDR3 in DNA: TGCGCCAGCAGCTTGGATCTAGGCCGTGGGATTCAGTACTTC. Its protein is CASSLDLGRGIQYF.

This clonotype was found a few times. The chain links TRBV11-1 to TRBJ2-6; D gene unclear. Germline CDR1 reads SGHAT; CDR2 reads FQDESV (reference sequence). Between the trimmed V and J ends, which lost 4 bases and 0 bases, there was a span of 25 bases. The CDR3 has 21 amino acids. The DNA for the CDR3 is TGTGCCAGCAGCTCTAGGCGGTCGGTCGGGCAGGCCCCCTCTGGGGCCAACGTCCTGACTTTC. Translation gives CASSSRRSVGQAPSGANVLTF. The full variable domain, rest sourced from reference TRBV11-1 and TRBJ2-6, is EAEVAQSPRYKITEKSQAVAFWCDPISGHATLYWYRQILGQGPELLVQFQDESVVDDSQLPKDRFSAERLKGVDSTLKIQPAELGDSAMYLCASSSRRSVGQAPSGANVLTFGAGSRLTVL.

V gene TRBV5-1 combines with J gene TRBJ2-7, with D uncertain. Trimming shortened V by 0 bases and J by 1 base, and 14 bases separated the two germline ends. Germline assignment: CDR1 SGHRS and CDR2 YFSETQ. CDR3 length: 16 amino acids. This CDR3 reads CASSLEGILLSYEQYF. The DNA of the CDR3 is TGCGCCAGCAGCTTGGAAGGGATTCTTCTGTCCTACGAGCAGTACTTC.

Only a few counts were recorded for this clonotype. The V and J genes are TRBV7-9 and TRBJ2-1, with D maybe TRBD2 (5 bases). Germline CDR1 reads SEHNR; CDR2 reads FQNEAQ (reference sequence). Trimming left V 1 base short and J 8 bases short, with 15 bases between. The CDR3 spans 15 residues. In DNA, the CDR3 is TGTGCCAGCAGCTTAGGGCTAGCCGCCGTCGATGAGCAGTTCTTC. It is translated as CASSLGLAAVDEQFF. Based on the CDR3 plus reference TRBV7-9 and TRBJ2-1, the full variable domain is DTGVSQNPRHKITKRGQNVTFRCDPISEHNRLYWYRQTLGQGPEFLTYFQNEAQLEKSRLLSDRFSAERPKGSFSTLEIQRTEQGDSAMYLCASSLGLAAVDEQFFGPGTRLTVL.

This clonotype appeared a few times. The gene calls are TRBV29-1 and TRBJ2-1, with D possibly being TRBD2 (5 bases). Between the trimmed V and J ends, which lost 0 bases and 0 bases, there was a span of 15 bases. CDR3 size: 17 residues. Germline V CDR1 and CDR2: SQVTM, ANQGSEA. The CDR3 DNA reads as TGCAGCGTTGAAGACTTTGGGCTAGGGAGCTCCTACAATGAGCAGTTCTTC. Amino acid sequence: CSVEDFGLGSSYNEQFF.

This chain joins TRBV12-3 or TRBV12-4 and TRBJ2-3; tentative D call: TRBD2 (5 bases). The CDR3 has 17 residues. The V end lost 6 bases, the J end lost 3 bases, and 22 bases lay between the germline ends. DNA for the CDR3: TGTGCCAGCAGCCCTTTCACAGAGGGCTTTAGGACAGATACGCAGTATTTT. Encoded protein: CASSPFTEGFRTDTQYF.

The gene calls are TRBV5-1 and TRBJ1-2; no firm D call. V was pared by 0 bases and J by 6 bases, with 9 bases between. Germline CDR1 reads SGHRS; CDR2 reads YFSETQ. The CDR3 sequence is 13 residues long. The CDR3 DNA reads TGCGCCAGCAGCTTGGCCGCAGTGAATGGCTACACCTTC. It codes for CASSLAAVNGYTF.

This sequence joins TRBV2 and TRBJ1-1, with D possibly being TRBD1 (5 bases). CDR1 SNHLY and CDR2 FYNNEI come from the germline V gene. The CDR3 is 15 amino acids. Trimming pared 7 bases from V and 3 bases from J, leaving 18 bases between. DNA of the CDR3: TGTGCCAGCAAAAAAGGTAGGGGCTCGGACACTGAAGCTTTCTTT. Its translation: CASKKGRGSDTEAFF.

The rearrangement uses TRBV29-1 and TRBJ2-1; 13 bases match TRBD2. Trimming removed 6 bases from V and 9 bases from J; junction bases left unmatched: 11. Germline V gene lookup returns CDR1 SQVTM and CDR2 ANQGSEA. This CDR3 region has 15 residues. CDR3 sequence (DNA): TGCAGCGTAAGACTAGCGGGAGGCTCGGGGGGTGAGCAGTTCTTC. This gives the protein CSVRLAGGSGGEQFF.

The chain joins TRBV12-3 or TRBV12-4 to TRBJ2-1; no clear D. The CDR3 spans 14 residues. V was pared by 1 base and J by 4 bases, with 8 bases between. Written as DNA, the CDR3 is TGTGCCAGCAGTTTAGTCCCACCATACAATGAGCAGTTCTTC. This translates into CASSLVPPYNEQFF.

This sequence joins TRBV3-1 and TRBJ2-7, with 9 bases lining up with TRBD1. The V gene end was trimmed by 3 bases and the J gene end by 5 bases; junction bases not matched to a gene: 8. The CDR3 extends over 15 amino acids. Germline V gene data show CDR1 as LGHDT and CDR2 as YNNKEL (reference sequence). CDR3: CASSQTGTGLDEQYF. Here the CDR3 DNA reads TGTGCCAGCAGCCAGACCGGGACAGGGTTGGACGAGCAGTACTTC.

The genes are TRBV7-2 and TRBJ2-7; D remains unclear. This CDR3 spans 13 amino acids. Deletions cut 1 base from V and 3 bases from J, with 7 bases between. Germline lookup yields CDR1 SGHTA and CDR2 FQGNSA. The CDR3 nucleotides read TGTGCCAGCAGCTTAGAGCACTTCTACGAGCAGTACTTC. Amino acids: CASSLEHFYEQYF.

This clonotype was counted a few times. The chain recombines TRBV20-1 with TRBJ1-2; D is unclear. Per the germline V gene, CDR1 is DFQATT and CDR2 is SNEGSKA (reference sequence). V gave up 0 bases and J gave up 2 bases, with 10 bases separating them. This CDR3 is built from 14 residues. CDR3 nucleotide sequence: TGCAGTGCTAGAGACTCCCCAGCGAACTATGGCTACACCTTC. Its translation is CSARDSPANYGYTF.

This clonotype has just a few counts. The rearrangement uses TRBV29-1 and TRBJ1-6; perhaps TRBD1 as D (5 bases). The V gene lost 5 bases and the J gene lost 7 bases, with 12 bases spanning the gap. CDR1 is SQVTM and CDR2 is ANQGSEA in the germline V gene. The CDR3 is made up of 13 amino acids. The CDR3 nucleotides are TGCAGCGTTAAGGACACGAGGAATTCACCCCTCCACTTT. It yields the protein CSVKDTRNSPLHF.

The chain couples TRBV2 to TRBJ1-6; possibly TRBD1 for D (6 bases). The V gene lost 6 bases and the J gene lost 10 bases, with 13 bases spanning the gap. From germline, CDR1 is SNHLY and CDR2 FYNNEI. The CDR3 loop spans 13 amino acids. The CDR3: CASRGRGRSPLHF. The CDR3 DNA follows: TGTGCCAGCAGGGGCCGGGGGCGGTCACCCCTCCACTTT. The whole variable domain, remainder taken from reference TRBV2 and TRBJ1-6, is EPEVTQTPSHQVTQMGQEVILRCVPISNHLYFYWYRQILGQKVEFLVSFYNNEISEKSEIFDDQFSVERPDGSNFTLKIRSTKLEDSAMYFCASRGRGRSPLHFGNGTRLTVT.

The CDR3 coding sequence is TGCGCCAGCAGCCCCGGGCCCCTCCTCTCCTACGAGCAGTACTTC. It specifies CASSPGPLLSYEQYF. This rearrangement joins TRBV5-1 to TRBJ2-7, with D unclear. Germline values: CDR1 SGHRS, CDR2 YFSETQ. V lost 4 bases and J 0 bases, leaving 14 bases between the germline ends. This CDR3 has 15 residues.

The chain has TRBV28 and TRBJ1-2, with unresolved D. The CDR3 is 15 residues long. Trimming took 2 bases from V and 5 from J, leaving 15 bases between them. Germline V gives CDR1 MDHEN, CDR2 SYDVKM. CDR3 DNA: TGTGCCAGCAGTTTACATGGGTTAGTTCGGTATGGCTACACCTTC. Translation gives CASSLHGLVRYGYTF.

V gene TRBV5-1 combines with J gene TRBJ1-2; D ambiguous. Trimming left V 6 bases short and J 8 bases short, with 17 bases between. Germline V gene sequence: CDR1 SGHRS, CDR2 YFSETQ. CDR3 length equals 13 residues. The CDR3 region has the DNA TGCGCCAGCACTGTGGTGGGCGAGAGCGGCTACACCTTC. It encodes CASTVVGESGYTF.

CDR3 nucleotide sequence: TGTGCCAGCAGCTTAGCTACCGGGACAGAGATGAACACTGAAGCTTTCTTT. This translates into CASSLATGTEMNTEAFF. The chain combines TRBV11-2 with TRBJ1-1, with 7 bases that match TRBD1. The CDR3 covers 17 residues. Germline CDR1 and CDR2: SGHAT and FQNNGV. The trim removed 1 base at V and 0 bases at J, leaving 8 bases unmatched. The variable domain in full, with the rest retrieved from reference TRBV11-2 and TRBJ1-1, is EAGVAQSPRYKIIEKRQSVAFWCNPISGHATLYWYQQILGQGPKLLIQFQNNGVVDDSQLPKDRFSAERLKGVDSTLKIQPAKLEDSAVYLCASSLATGTEMNTEAFFGQGTRLTVV.

The chain has TRBV6-4 and TRBJ1-5; no reliable D call. CDR1 is MRHNA, CDR2 SNTAGT, per germline. The length of the CDR3 is 13 residues. Trimming stripped 4 bases from V and 1 base from J, with 5 bases between. The CDR3 DNA sequence: TGTGCCAGCAGTGTCTTGAGCAATCAGCCCCAGCATTTT. This codes for CASSVLSNQPQHF.

The chain employs TRBV7-2 and TRBJ1-1; D call uncertain. Trimming removed 5 bases from V and 3 bases from J, with 22 bases in between. From germline, CDR1 is SGHTA and CDR2 FQGNSA. The CDR3 runs 17 residues. The CDR3 sequence: CASSPLERVREDTEAFF. The DNA of the CDR3 is TGTGCCAGCAGCCCCTTGGAGCGGGTAAGGGAGGACACTGAAGCTTTCTTT.

The chain joins TRBV12-3 or TRBV12-4 to TRBJ2-1, with 8 nucleotides matching TRBD2. The CDR3 consists of 16 residues. J was trimmed by 0 bases and V by 4 bases; bases with no gene match: 5. The CDR3 DNA follows: TGTGCCAGCAGTTACCGGGGGACTAGCTCCTACAATGAGCAGTTCTTC. Translating gives CASSYRGTSSYNEQFF.

The chain joins TRBV7-9 to TRBJ2-4; 7 bases are shared with TRBD1. The germline V gene encodes CDR1 SEHNR and CDR2 FQNEAQ (reference sequence). CDR3 size: 17 residues. J lost 0 bases, V lost 5 bases, and 10 bases had no gene match. CDR3 coding DNA: TGTGCCAGCAGCAGTTTGACAGGGAACCTAGCCAAAAACATTCAGTACTTC. It encodes CASSSLTGNLAKNIQYF.